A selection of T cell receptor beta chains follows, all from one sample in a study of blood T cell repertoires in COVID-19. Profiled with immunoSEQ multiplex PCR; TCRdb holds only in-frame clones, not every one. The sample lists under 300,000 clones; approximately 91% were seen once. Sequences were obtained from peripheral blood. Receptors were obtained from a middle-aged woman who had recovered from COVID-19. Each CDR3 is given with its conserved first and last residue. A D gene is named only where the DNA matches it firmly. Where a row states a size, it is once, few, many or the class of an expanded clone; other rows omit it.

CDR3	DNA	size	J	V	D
CASSLHGDEQFF	TGTGCCAGCAGCTTACACGGGGATGAGCAGTTCTTC	-	TRBJ2-1	TRBV7-9	-
CASSLGLSYNEQFF	TGTGCCAGCAGCTTAGGGCTCTCCTACAATGAGCAGTTCTTC	-	TRBJ2-1	TRBV7-3	-
CASSVGSSRNTQYF	TGTGCCAGCAGCGTAGGTAGTAGCAGAAATACGCAGTATTTT	-	TRBJ2-3	TRBV9	-
CASSSWTGGFSGNTIYF	TGTGCCAGCAGTTCTTGGACAGGGGGCTTCTCTGGAAACACCATATATTTT	-	TRBJ1-3	TRBV27	TRBD1
CATSDFRDSSTDTQYF	TGTGCCACCAGTGATTTCAGGGACAGCAGCACAGATACGCAGTATTTT	-	TRBJ2-3	TRBV24-1	TRBD1
CASSTSGSRSYNEQFF	TGTGCCAGCAGCACTAGCGGGAGTAGGTCCTACAATGAGCAGTTCTTC	-	TRBJ2-1	TRBV7-8	TRBD2
CATSDQKTGAADTQYF	TGTGCCACCAGTGATCAAAAGACAGGGGCGGCAGATACGCAGTATTTT	-	TRBJ2-3	TRBV24-1	TRBD1
CASSMGTGRFDGANYGYTF	TGTGCCAGTAGTATGGGGACAGGGAGATTTGATGGAGCTAACTATGGCTACACCTTC	-	TRBJ1-2	TRBV19	TRBD1
CASSRQGLGGYTF	TGTGCCAGCAGCCGACAGGGACTGGGTGGCTACACCTTC	-	TRBJ1-2	TRBV7-2	TRBD1
CASSLERGATYEQYF	TGTGCCAGCAGCTTAGAGCGGGGGGCGACCTACGAGCAGTACTTC	-	TRBJ2-7	TRBV7-8	TRBD2
CASSQDRAGLGEQFF	TGCGCCAGCAGCCAAGATCGAGCAGGGTTGGGTGAGCAGTTCTTC	-	TRBJ2-1	TRBV4-3	-
CASSAATGLYTPLHF	TGTGCCAGTAGTGCGGCTACAGGGCTTTATACACCCCTCCACTTT	-	TRBJ1-6	TRBV19	-
CSVASGRSHEQYF	TGCAGCGTTGCTAGCGGGAGATCCCACGAGCAGTACTTC	-	TRBJ2-7	TRBV29-1	TRBD2
CASSQRQGSSGSRYEQYF	TGTGCCAGCAGCCAGCGACAGGGTTCGAGCGGGAGTCGCTACGAGCAGTACTTC	-	TRBJ2-7	TRBV4-2	-
CASSITSSNQPQHF	TGTGCCAGTAGTATAACCAGTAGCAATCAGCCCCAGCATTTT	-	TRBJ1-5	TRBV19	-
CASSRWTSGAQETQYF	TGTGCCAGCAGCCGGTGGACTAGCGGGGCACAAGAGACCCAGTACTTC	-	TRBJ2-5	TRBV11-3	TRBD2
CASSIYEGAGTNEKLFF	TGTGCCAGTAGTATATATGAGGGGGCAGGAACTAATGAAAAACTGTTTTTT	-	TRBJ1-4	TRBV19	TRBD1
CASSSETGYGYTF	TGTGCCAGCAGCTCGGAGACAGGCTATGGCTACACCTTC	-	TRBJ1-2	TRBV5-4	-
CASSLQGPGNTIYF	TGTGCCAGCAGCTTACAGGGCCCCGGAAACACCATATATTTT	once	TRBJ1-3	TRBV11-3	-
CASSWTGGKLFF	TGTGCCAGCAGTTGGACAGGGGGGAAACTGTTTTTT	-	TRBJ1-4	TRBV7-9	TRBD1
CASSRSGQGYEQYF	TGTGCCAGTAGTAGGTCGGGACAGGGCTACGAGCAGTACTTC	-	TRBJ2-7	TRBV19	TRBD1
CASSTGTGVLTDTQYF	TGTGCCAGCAGTACCGGGACAGGGGTCCTCACAGATACGCAGTATTTT	-	TRBJ2-3	TRBV27	TRBD1
CASSLGQNYGYTF	TGTGCCAGCAGTTTAGGACAAAACTATGGCTACACCTTC	-	TRBJ1-2	TRBV27	-
CASSPRAGEGDTQYF	TGTGCCAGCTCACCACGAGCGGGAGAGGGAGATACGCAGTATTTT	-	TRBJ2-3	TRBV18	TRBD2
CAWNGLASYEQYF	TGTGCCTGGAACGGACTAGCGAGCTACGAGCAGTACTTC	-	TRBJ2-7	TRBV30	TRBD2
CATSPGDTYNEQFF	TGTGCCACCAGTCCGGGAGACACCTACAATGAGCAGTTCTTC	-	TRBJ2-1	TRBV24-1	-
CASSIGAGGNTQYF	TGTGCCAGCAGCATCGGAGCGGGGGGGAATACGCAGTATTTT	-	TRBJ2-3	TRBV7-2	TRBD2
CASSGGLAVTDTQYF	TGTGCCAGCAGTGGAGGACTAGCGGTCACAGATACGCAGTATTTT	-	TRBJ2-3	TRBV25-1	TRBD2
CASSGGTGGFDEQYF	TGTGCCAGCTCGGGCGGGACAGGGGGCTTCGACGAGCAGTACTTC	-	TRBJ2-7	TRBV18	TRBD1
CASSIGTGTYNEQFF	TGTGCCAGTAGTATTGGGACAGGAACCTACAATGAGCAGTTCTTC	-	TRBJ2-1	TRBV19	TRBD1
CASSILEAGNTIYF	TGTGCCAGTAGTATCTTAGAGGCTGGAAACACCATATATTTT	-	TRBJ1-3	TRBV19	-
CASSPPGGNEKLFF	TGTGCCAGCTCACCACCAGGGGGCAACGAAAAACTGTTTTTT	-	TRBJ1-4	TRBV18	TRBD1
CASSHETSGPYNEQFF	TGCGCCAGCAGCCACGAGACTAGCGGGCCTTACAATGAGCAGTTCTTC	-	TRBJ2-1	TRBV4-3	TRBD2
CASSKQGAQPQHF	TGTGCCAGTAGTAAACAGGGAGCTCAGCCCCAGCATTTT	-	TRBJ1-5	TRBV19	-
CARSAGLAGQETQYF	TGTGCCAGAAGCGCCGGACTAGCGGGACAAGAGACCCAGTACTTC	few	TRBJ2-5	TRBV5-3	TRBD2
CASRAPGQGFDEQFF	TGTGCCAGCAGGGCCCCGGGACAGGGTTTCGATGAGCAGTTCTTC	once	TRBJ2-1	TRBV2	TRBD1
CASSYRTGTSNYGYTF	TGTGCCAGCAGTTATAGAACCGGGACATCTAACTATGGCTACACCTTC	-	TRBJ1-2	TRBV6-5	-
CASSTRGGSNEKLFF	TGTGCCAGCAGTACCCGTGGGGGGAGTAATGAAAAACTGTTTTTT	-	TRBJ1-4	TRBV25-1	-
CATEEGGHGFGYTF	TGTGCCACAGAAGAGGGGGGGCACGGATTTGGCTACACCTTC	-	TRBJ1-2	TRBV19	-
CASSDGRGKNIQYF	TGTGCCAGCAGTGACGGACGGGGAAAAAACATTCAGTACTTC	-	TRBJ2-4	TRBV2	-
CASSVGSGITEAFF	TGTGCCAGCAGCGTAGGGTCAGGGATCACTGAAGCTTTCTTT	-	TRBJ1-1	TRBV9	-
CASSRQDRGGELFF	TGTGCCAGTAGCAGACAGGATAGAGGCGGGGAGCTGTTTTTT	-	TRBJ2-2	TRBV19	-